These 25 T cell receptor beta chains were sequenced from one sample in a study of T-cell reconstitution after alpha-beta-depleted transplantation in children. During its preparation, the TCRbeta library received unique molecular identifiers. TCRdb re-called the PCR reads through MiXCR, storing one row per CDR3 protein. The sample shows tens of thousands of distinct CDR3 sequences, 4% to 5% of them seen only once. The input for sequencing was PBMCs, mostly from graft donor cells, taken 180 days after TCRalphabeta/CD19-depleted stem cell transplant. These TCRs come from a boy in the first two years of life who had a stem cell transplant for acute myeloid leukemia, so the T cells may come from the graft donor.

This clonotype was observed many times. This chain joins TRBV5-1 and TRBJ1-3; no definite D call. Germline V lookup: CDR1 SGHRS, CDR2 YFSETQ. The CDR3 runs to 14 residues. The V end was cut by 0 bases, the J end by 1 base, with 5 bases between. CDR3 coding DNA: TGCGCCAGCAGCTTGGTCCCATCTGGAAACACCATATATTTT. This translates into CASSLVPSGNTIYF.

This clonotype was counted at least ten times. V and J are TRBV6-2 or TRBV6-3 and TRBJ2-2, with 14 nucleotides matching TRBD2. The CDR3 consists of 17 residues. Germline V gene sequence: CDR1 MNHEY, CDR2 SVGEGT. Losses at the gene ends were 1 base for V and 9 bases for J; bases not matched to a gene: 7. In DNA form, the CDR3 reads TGTGCCAGCAGTTACTTTCGACTAGCGGGGGGGCCGAGGGAGCTGTTTTTT. Protein sequence: CASSYFRLAGGPRELFF.

The table lists this clonotype with many counts. The chain is built from TRBV19 and TRBJ2-2, with unresolved D. Germline values: CDR1 LNHDA, CDR2 SQIVND (reference sequence). V was trimmed by 3 bases and J by 6 bases, leaving 14 bases between them. This CDR3 region has 15 residues. CDR3 in DNA: TGTGCCAGTAGTATTTGGGTCACAACACCCGGGGAGCTGTTTTTT. This encodes CASSIWVTTPGELFF.

This clonotype was recorded at least ten times. This chain uses TRBV7-2 with TRBJ2-5; 11 bases map to TRBD1. The CDR3 extends over 16 amino acids. Per germline, CDR1 SGHTA and CDR2 FQGNSA. V was clipped by 3 bases and J by 4 bases; unmatched bases: 7. Here the CDR3 reads CASSFSGTGGGETQYF. The DNA for the CDR3 is TGTGCCAGCAGCTTTTCCGGGACAGGGGGGGGAGAGACCCAGTACTTC.

Many counts were recorded for this clonotype. The genes are TRBV5-5 and TRBJ1-4, with unresolved D. Germline CDR1 and CDR2: SGHKS and YYEKEE (reference sequence). This CDR3 is built from 16 residues. V lost 0 bases and J 0 bases, leaving 9 bases between the germline ends. The CDR3 region is CASSLGFTSTNEKLFF. The CDR3 nucleotides read TGTGCCAGCAGCTTGGGGTTCACCTCAACTAATGAAAAACTGTTTTTT.

This clonotype was counted at least ten times. This chain uses TRBV9 with TRBJ2-3; no clear D. V lost 6 bases and J 2 bases, leaving 16 bases between the germline ends. The germline CDR1 and CDR2 sequences are SGDLS and YYNGEE. The CDR3 has 15 amino acids. This CDR3 reads CASTHRGRITDTQYF. For the CDR3, the DNA is TGTGCCAGCACCCACCGAGGACGAATCACAGATACGCAGTATTTT. Based on the CDR3 plus reference TRBV9 and TRBJ2-3, the full variable domain is DSGVTQTPKHLITATGQRVTLRCSPRSGDLSVYWYQQSLDQGLQFLIQYYNGEERAKGNILERFSAQQFPDLHSELNLSSLELGDSALYFCASTHRGRITDTQYFGPGTRLTVL.

This clonotype came up many times. This rearrangement joins TRBV6-2 or TRBV6-3 to TRBJ2-5; D is tentatively TRBD1 or TRBD2 (5 bases each). V was cut by 5 bases and J by 4 bases, with 20 bases left in between. Germline V lookup: CDR1 MNHEY, CDR2 SVGEGT. This CDR3 comprises 16 residues. The CDR3 loop reads CASSGTGTSRRETQYF. For the CDR3, the DNA is TGTGCCAGCAGTGGCACCGGGACCTCGAGGAGAGAGACCCAGTACTTC.

Ten or more counts support this clonotype. The J gene is TRBJ1-6, the V gene TRBV3-1; possible D gene TRBD1, 6 bases. This CDR3 spans 16 amino acids. V was cut by 1 base and J by 10 bases, with 17 bases left in between. Germline CDR1 is LGHDT and CDR2 is YNNKEL (reference sequence). In nucleotides, the CDR3 is TGTGCCAGCAGCCAAGCCCCGGGGGGGGCCGGGTCACCCCTCCACTTT. It is translated as CASSQAPGGAGSPLHF.

In its sample, this clonotype was seen many times. The genes are TRBV5-6 and TRBJ1-3, with D unclear. V dropped 4 bases and J dropped 0 bases, with 14 bases sitting between them. The CDR3 has 16 residues. Germline assignment: CDR1 SGHDT and CDR2 YYEEEE. The chain's CDR3 is CASSARLRTSGNTIYF. As DNA, the CDR3 is TGTGCCAGCAGCGCTCGGCTCCGTACCTCTGGAAACACCATATATTTT.

This clonotype was observed many times. V and J are TRBV6-1 and TRBJ2-4; D is ambiguous. This CDR3 spans 14 amino acids. Trimming took off 8 bases at V and 4 bases at J, with 15 bases between the two ends. Germline V gives CDR1 MNHNS, CDR2 SASEGT. The CDR3 here is CASSWTENKNIQYF. The DNA for the CDR3 is TGTGCCAGCTCCTGGACGGAGAATAAAAACATTCAGTACTTC.

This clonotype was observed many times. This chain joins TRBV7-9 and TRBJ2-3; D gene unclear. The CDR3 covers 15 residues. V was clipped by 3 bases and J by 0 bases, with 10 bases between them. Germline-derived CDR1 and CDR2 are SEHNR and FQNEAQ (reference sequence). In nucleotides, the CDR3 is TGTGCCAGCAGCTTCGGAGTCTCTAGCACAGATACGCAGTATTTT. This gives the protein CASSFGVSSTDTQYF.

This clonotype was detected many times. This sequence joins TRBV27 and TRBJ2-1, with D perhaps matching TRBD1 (5 bases). This CDR3 spans 15 amino acids. V was cut by 2 bases and J by 1 base, with 9 bases left in between. Germline values: CDR1 MNHEY, CDR2 SMNVEV (reference sequence). CDR3 residues: CASSLQGRSYNEQFF. In DNA, the CDR3 is TGTGCCAGCAGTTTACAGGGAAGGTCCTACAATGAGCAGTTCTTC.

This clonotype was counted at least ten times. The CDR3 loop is CASSLHGDGTEAFF. The CDR3 DNA follows: TGTGCCAGCAGCTTACACGGGGACGGCACTGAAGCTTTCTTT. The chain is built from TRBV13 and TRBJ1-1; D perhaps matches TRBD1 (5 bases). The V gene's germline CDR1 is PRHDT and CDR2 FYEKMQ (reference sequence). The CDR3 is 14 residues long. Trimming took 2 bases from V and 4 from J, leaving 11 bases between them.

This clonotype has at least ten counts. The chain employs TRBV5-4 and TRBJ2-5; no firm D call. The V gene lost 0 bases and the J gene lost 2 bases, with 5 bases spanning the gap. Germline assignment: CDR1 SGHNT and CDR2 YYREEE (reference sequence). This CDR3 is built from 13 residues. The CDR3 DNA is TGTGCCAGCAGCTTGGACAATCAAGAGACCCAGTACTTC. Its translation is CASSLDNQETQYF.

At least ten counts were recorded for this clonotype. This chain links TRBV18 with TRBJ2-7, with 7 bases that match TRBD1. V lost 3 bases to trimming and J lost 2 bases; unmatched junction nucleotides: 7. CDR3 size: 15 residues. Germline V CDR1 and CDR2: KGHSH, LQKENI. The CDR3 sequence: CASSPDRVRTYEQYV. The CDR3, as DNA: TGTGCCAGCTCACCCGACAGGGTGAGAACCTACGAGCAGTACGTC.

This clonotype has ten or more counts. The chain carries TRBV7-2 and TRBJ2-6, with 7 positions matching TRBD2. CDR1 and CDR2 (germline): SGHTA, FQGNSA. There are 19 residues in the CDR3. The V segment lost 0 bases and the J segment 0 bases; nucleotides outside the gene matches: 8. The DNA of the CDR3 is TGTGCCAGCAGCTTAGCGCCGGTACAGCGGGGCTCTGGGGCCAACGTCCTGACTTTC. Translated: CASSLAPVQRGSGANVLTF.

This clonotype was recorded many times. V is TRBV7-2 and J is TRBJ1-1; tentatively, D is TRBD1 (5 bases). Germline V gene sequence: CDR1 SGHTA, CDR2 FQGNSA. Trimming took 5 bases from V and 4 from J, leaving 17 bases between them. The CDR3 has 15 residues. The CDR3 loop is CASSAGGGLPTEAFF. The CDR3 nucleotides are TGTGCCAGCAGCGCGGGGGGGGGGTTGCCCACTGAAGCTTTCTTT. The full variable domain, completed using reference TRBV7-2 and TRBJ1-1, is GAGVSQSPSNKVTEKGKDVELRCDPISGHTALYWYRQSLGQGLEFLIYFQGNSAPDKSGLPSDRFSAERTGGSVSTLTIQRTQQEDSAVYLCASSAGGGLPTEAFFGQGTRLTVV.

This clonotype was seen repeatedly, ten times or more. The chain combines TRBV7-9 with TRBJ2-2, with D tentatively TRBD1 (6 bases). V lost 2 bases and J 5 bases, leaving 12 bases between the germline ends. CDR3 size: 15 residues. Germline assignment: CDR1 SEHNR and CDR2 FQNEAQ (reference sequence). DNA of the CDR3: TGTGCCAGCAGCTTAAAGGGGGTGTCGACCGGGGAGCTGTTTTTT. Amino acids: CASSLKGVSTGELFF.

This clonotype was counted ten times or more. V and J are TRBV30 and TRBJ1-5; no clear D. There are 12 residues in the CDR3. Germline CDR1 GTSNPN, CDR2 SVGIG (reference sequence). V shed 0 bases and J shed 3 bases, with 3 bases lying between them. The CDR3 protein is CAWSVLNQPQHF. CDR3 nucleotide sequence: TGTGCCTGGAGTGTGCTCAATCAGCCCCAGCATTTT. The complete variable domain, with remaining parts taken from reference TRBV30 and TRBJ1-5, reads SQTIHQWPATLVQPVGSPLSLECTVEGTSNPNLYWYRQAAGRGLQLLFYSVGIGQISSEVPQNLSASRPQDRQFILSSKKLLLSDSGFYLCAWSVLNQPQHFGDGTRLSIL.

This clonotype was observed at least ten times. The chain couples TRBV29-1 to TRBJ2-3; 11 nucleotides align to TRBD2. Germline V gene sequence: CDR1 SQVTM, CDR2 ANQGSEA. The CDR3 length is 17 residues. Germline trimming cut 3 bases from V and 1 base from J; bases unmatched to any gene: 9. The CDR3 DNA reads TGCAGCGTTGAGAGAGCTAGCGGGGGGTGGGGCACAGATACGCAGTATTTT. As protein: CSVERASGGWGTDTQYF.

This clonotype has a count of ten or more. This chain connects TRBV5-1 to TRBJ2-3; D might be TRBD1 (5 bases). This CDR3 is built from 16 residues. Per germline, CDR1 SGHRS and CDR2 YFSETQ. V dropped 4 bases and J dropped 4 bases, with 19 bases sitting between them. The chain's CDR3 is CASSRLLEPGPDTQYF. The CDR3 nucleotides read TGCGCCAGCAGCCGCCTCCTGGAGCCAGGGCCAGATACGCAGTATTTT.

This clonotype was detected many times. V usage is TRBV12-3 or TRBV12-4 and J usage is TRBJ1-6, with 7 positions matching TRBD1. J gave up 8 bases and V 5 bases, and 6 bases lay outside the gene matches. The CDR3 is made up of 14 amino acids. CDR3 loop: CASSEGTVHSPLHF. In DNA, the CDR3 is TGTGCCAGCAGTGAAGGGACAGTGCATTCACCCCTCCACTTT.

The table lists this clonotype with many counts. This chain links TRBV7-9 with TRBJ2-3; a possible D gene is TRBD2 (6 bases). Trimming removed 6 bases at V and 2 bases at J, with 21 bases between. Looked up from germline, CDR1 is SEHNR and CDR2 is FQNEAQ (reference sequence). This CDR3 contains 17 residues. This chain's CDR3 is CASRALKTGTLTDTQYF. The DNA for the CDR3 is TGTGCCAGCAGGGCCCTTAAAACCGGGACTCTCACAGATACGCAGTATTTT.

This clonotype was seen repeatedly, ten times or more. The chain combines TRBV12-3 or TRBV12-4 with TRBJ2-7, with D maybe TRBD1 (6 bases). Trimming shortened V by 7 bases and J by 4 bases, and 11 bases separated the two germline ends. The CDR3 sequence is 12 residues long. The CDR3 sequence is CASTLQGYEQYF. Here the CDR3 DNA reads TGTGCCAGCACCCTACAGGGATACGAGCAGTACTTC.

This clonotype came up many times. The chain has TRBV12-3 or TRBV12-4 and TRBJ1-1; 10 bases match TRBD1. The CDR3 loop spans 15 amino acids. V lost 7 bases and J lost 2; bases outside the gene matches: 7. CDR3 bases: TGTGCCAGCAACCCGGGACAGGGGATTAACACTGAAGCTTTCTTT. Protein sequence: CASNPGQGINTEAFF.